Listed below are T cell receptor beta chains from one sample, sequenced in a study of glioma-infiltrating T cells after dendritic cell vaccination. The repertoire was sequenced with immunoSEQ multiplex PCR; TCRdb's copy has only in-frame clones and lacks some. The sample lists 100,000 or so clones, about nine tenths seen once, with around a sixth in the top ten. Sequencing was performed on blood, taken before dendritic cell vaccination. These receptors were taken from a human donor with glioblastoma. The CDR3 runs from the conserved cysteine through the conserved F or W. A D gene is named only where the DNA matches it firmly. Clone size is given for some rows only: seen once, a few or many times, or a class if the clone is expanded.

D: .
J: TRBJ2-3
size: .
V: TRBV7-9
length: 15
CDR3: CASSLLGSDRDTQYF
DNA: TGTGCCAGCAGCTTATTAGGTAGCGACCGAGATACGCAGTATTTT

D: TRBD1
J: TRBJ2-7
size: .
V: TRBV20-1
length: 11
CDR3: CSAPGGYEQYF
DNA: TGCAGTGCCCCAGGGGGCTACGAGCAGTACTTC

D: TRBD2
J: TRBJ2-3
size: .
V: TRBV9
length: 18
CDR3: CASSVGPFKRDGTDTQYF
DNA: TGTGCCAGCAGCGTAGGCCCCTTTAAGCGGGATGGCACAGATACGCAGTATTTT

D: TRBD2
J: TRBJ2-4
size: .
V: TRBV27
length: 16
CDR3: CASSPGLAVAKNIQYF
DNA: TGTGCCAGCAGCCCCGGACTAGCGGTAGCCAAAAACATTCAGTACTTC

D: TRBD1
J: TRBJ2-7
size: .
V: TRBV7-8
length: 14
CDR3: CASSSTGGVNEQYF
DNA: TGTGCCAGCAGCTCGACAGGGGGCGTGAACGAGCAGTACTTC

D: TRBD1
J: TRBJ2-7
size: .
V: TRBV10-3
length: 14
CDR3: CAISVDRGGYEQYF
DNA: TGTGCCATCAGTGTGGACAGGGGCGGCTACGAGCAGTACTTC

D: TRBD2
J: TRBJ2-5
size: .
V: TRBV7-3
length: 15
CDR3: CASSISGGVQETQYF
DNA: TGTGCCAGCAGCATTAGCGGGGGGGTGCAAGAGACCCAGTACTTC

D: .
J: TRBJ2-5
size: .
V: TRBV7-6
length: 13
CDR3: CASSLVKGETQYF
DNA: TGTGCCAGCAGCTTAGTAAAGGGGGAGACCCAGTACTTC

D: .
J: TRBJ2-5
size: medium-sized
V: TRBV7-8
length: 14
CDR3: CASSLELYQETQYF
DNA: TGTGCCAGCAGCTTAGAGCTCTATCAAGAGACCCAGTACTTC

D: TRBD2
J: TRBJ2-1
size: once
V: TRBV29-1
length: 16
CDR3: CSVTRLAGGAYNEQFF
DNA: TGCAGCGTAACCCGACTAGCGGGAGGGGCCTACAATGAGCAGTTCTTC

D: TRBD1
J: TRBJ2-1
size: .
V: TRBV6-5
length: 15
CDR3: CASSRTGDAYNEQFF
DNA: TGTGCCAGCAGCCGGACAGGCGATGCCTACAATGAGCAGTTCTTC

D: TRBD1
J: TRBJ1-4
size: .
V: TRBV10-3
length: 13
CDR3: CAIGDSANEKLFF
DNA: TGTGCCATCGGGGACAGCGCTAATGAAAAACTGTTTTTT

D: TRBD1
J: TRBJ2-7
size: .
V: TRBV5-6
length: 13
CDR3: CASSQRTGREQYF
DNA: TGCGCCAGCAGCCAAAGGACAGGGAGGGAGCAGTACTTC

D: TRBD1
J: TRBJ2-7
size: .
V: TRBV18
length: 15
CDR3: CASSPGQGARYEQYF
DNA: TGTGCCAGCTCACCAGGACAGGGGGCGCGGTACGAGCAGTACTTC

D: TRBD1
J: TRBJ1-1
size: .
V: TRBV4-1
length: 15
CDR3: CASSQTRTGNTEAFF
DNA: TGCGCCAGCAGCCAAACCCGGACAGGGAACACTGAAGCTTTCTTT

D: TRBD1
J: TRBJ2-7
size: .
V: TRBV6-1
length: 13
CDR3: CASSDPDRVEQYF
DNA: TGTGCCAGCAGTGACCCAGACAGGGTCGAGCAGTACTTC

D: TRBD2
J: TRBJ2-4
size: .
V: TRBV14
length: 18
CDR3: CASSQESGLATNKNIQYF
DNA: TGTGCCAGCAGCCAAGAGAGCGGACTAGCGACAAACAAAAACATTCAGTACTTC

D: TRBD1
J: TRBJ2-7
size: .
V: TRBV6-5
length: 15
CDR3: CASSQGQARWDEQYF
DNA: TGTGCCAGCAGCCAAGGACAGGCCCGTTGGGACGAGCAGTACTTC

D: TRBD1
J: TRBJ1-2
size: .
V: TRBV5-4
length: 12
CDR3: CASSPDRGGYTF
DNA: TGTGCCAGCAGCCCCGACAGGGGTGGCTACACCTTC

D: TRBD2
J: TRBJ2-3
size: .
V: TRBV7-8
length: 15
CDR3: CASSLEAGVADTQYF
DNA: TGTGCCAGCAGCTTAGAGGCGGGGGTGGCAGATACGCAGTATTTT

D: .
J: TRBJ2-7
size: .
V: TRBV5-4
length: 15
CDR3: CASSPGQLLLYEQYF
DNA: TGTGCCAGCAGCCCTGGACAGCTACTCCTCTACGAGCAGTACTTC

D: TRBD1
J: TRBJ2-7
size: .
V: TRBV5-1
length: 14
CDR3: CASGQTGTGNEQYF
DNA: TGCGCCAGCGGCCAAACCGGGACAGGGAACGAGCAGTACTTC

D: TRBD1
J: TRBJ1-1
size: .
V: TRBV18
length: 14
CDR3: CASSMGQGNTEAFF
DNA: TGTGCCAGCTCAATGGGACAGGGAAACACTGAAGCTTTCTTT

D: TRBD1
J: TRBJ2-2
size: .
V: TRBV15
length: 17
CDR3: CATSREPGQPNTGELFF
DNA: TGTGCCACCAGCAGAGAACCGGGACAGCCGAACACCGGGGAGCTGTTTTTT

D: TRBD2
J: TRBJ2-3
size: .
V: TRBV6-1
length: 15
CDR3: CASSEGGSGSDTQYF
DNA: TGTGCCAGCAGTGAAGGTGGTAGCGGGAGCGATACGCAGTATTTT

D: TRBD1
J: TRBJ2-7
size: .
V: TRBV2
length: 14
CDR3: CATLDRVVLGEQYF
DNA: TGTGCCACCCTAGACAGGGTGGTTCTGGGCGAGCAGTACTTC

D: .
J: TRBJ2-7
size: .
V: TRBV19
length: 13
CDR3: CASSAGVSYEQYF
DNA: TGTGCCAGTAGTGCCGGGGTATCTTACGAGCAGTACTTC

D: .
J: TRBJ2-2
size: .
V: TRBV7-2
length: 14
CDR3: CASSPPRGTGELFF
DNA: TGTGCCAGCAGCCCACCCCGCGGTACCGGGGAGCTGTTTTTT

D: .
J: TRBJ2-1
size: .
V: TRBV4-1
length: 14
CDR3: CASSQDTSYNEQFF
DNA: TGCGCCAGCAGCCAAGATACTTCCTACAATGAGCAGTTCTTC

D: .
J: TRBJ2-2
size: .
V: TRBV7-9
length: 14
CDR3: CASGTGVYTGELFF
DNA: TGTGCCAGCGGGACGGGAGTATATACCGGGGAGCTGTTTTTT

D: TRBD1
J: TRBJ1-1
size: .
V: TRBV5-1
length: 15
CDR3: CASSSGQGGRPEAFF
DNA: TGCGCCAGCAGCTCTGGACAGGGGGGCAGGCCAGAAGCTTTCTTT

D: TRBD1
J: TRBJ1-2
size: .
V: TRBV9
length: 14
CDR3: CASSARDSRYGYTF
DNA: TGTGCCAGCAGCGCTCGGGACAGCCGTTATGGCTACACCTTC